This TCR beta chain was identified during a study of CD8 T cells in ankylosing spondylitis. Study-level points and caveats: A TCR beta motif of fewer than ten highly homologous variants seemed to mark ankylosing spondylitis blood.

V lost 6 bases and J lost 15; bases outside the gene matches: 10. CDR1 is MNHNS and CDR2 is SASEGT in the germline V gene. The CDR3 contains 14 residues. This clonotype was picked up a small number of times. Its specificity is unknown. TCRdb processed the 5' RACE reads anew with MiXCR; each CDR3 protein has one entry. The repertoire includes fewer than 750,000 distinct CDR3 sequences, 15% to 20% of them detected once, and roughly a fifth sits in the top ten. The source material was blood, either unsorted or a sorted T cell fraction (not recorded which). This TCR came from a male donor with ankylosing spondylitis. The chain has TRBV6-1 and TRBJ2-1, with 14 nucleotides matching TRBD2. This CDR3 reads CASSGLAGGGLLFF. In DNA, the CDR3 is TGTGCCAGCAGCGGACTAGCGGGAGGAGGGTTGCTGTTCTTC.